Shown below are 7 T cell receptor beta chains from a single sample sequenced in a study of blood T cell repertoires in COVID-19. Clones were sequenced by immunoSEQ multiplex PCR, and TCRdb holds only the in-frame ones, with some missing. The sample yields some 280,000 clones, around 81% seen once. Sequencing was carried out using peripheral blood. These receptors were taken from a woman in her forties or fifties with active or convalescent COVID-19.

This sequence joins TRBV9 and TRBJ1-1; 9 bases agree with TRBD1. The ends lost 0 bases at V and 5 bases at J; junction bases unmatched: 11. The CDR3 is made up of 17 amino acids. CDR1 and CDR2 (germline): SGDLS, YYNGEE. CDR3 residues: CASSVDSGGQGGTEAFF. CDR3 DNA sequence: TGTGCCAGCAGCGTAGATTCGGGGGGACAGGGCGGAACTGAAGCTTTCTTT.

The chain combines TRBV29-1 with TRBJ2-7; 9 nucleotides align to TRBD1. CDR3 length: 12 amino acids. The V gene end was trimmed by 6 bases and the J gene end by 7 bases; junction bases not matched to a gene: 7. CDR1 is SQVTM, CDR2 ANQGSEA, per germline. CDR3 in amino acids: CSVNRGPEEQYF. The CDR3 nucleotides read TGCAGCGTCAACAGGGGGCCTGAGGAGCAGTACTTC.

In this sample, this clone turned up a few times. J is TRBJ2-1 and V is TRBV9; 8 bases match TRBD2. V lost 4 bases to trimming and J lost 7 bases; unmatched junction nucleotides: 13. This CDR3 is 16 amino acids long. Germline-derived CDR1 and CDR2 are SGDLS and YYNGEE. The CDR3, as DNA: TGTGCCAGCAGCCCTCGTACCGGGACTAGTACAAATGAGCAGTTCTTC. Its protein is CASSPRTGTSTNEQFF.

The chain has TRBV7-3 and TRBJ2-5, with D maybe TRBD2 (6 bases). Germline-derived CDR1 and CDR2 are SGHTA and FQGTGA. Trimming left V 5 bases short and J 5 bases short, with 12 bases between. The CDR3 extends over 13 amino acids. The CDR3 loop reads CASSRGLWETQYF. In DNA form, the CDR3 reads TGTGCCAGCAGCCGGGGACTTTGGGAGACCCAGTACTTC.

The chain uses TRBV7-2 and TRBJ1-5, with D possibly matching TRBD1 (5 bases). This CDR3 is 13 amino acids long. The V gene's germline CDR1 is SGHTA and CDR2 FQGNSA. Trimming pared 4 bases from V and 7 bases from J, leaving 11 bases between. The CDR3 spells CASSSGVIQPQHF. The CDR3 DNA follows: TGTGCCAGCAGCTCGGGGGTCATACAGCCCCAGCATTTT. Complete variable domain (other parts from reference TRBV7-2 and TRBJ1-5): GAGVSQSPSNKVTEKGKDVELRCDPISGHTALYWYRQSLGQGLEFLIYFQGNSAPDKSGLPSDRFSAERTGGSVSTLTIQRTQQEDSAVYLCASSSGVIQPQHFGDGTRLSIL.

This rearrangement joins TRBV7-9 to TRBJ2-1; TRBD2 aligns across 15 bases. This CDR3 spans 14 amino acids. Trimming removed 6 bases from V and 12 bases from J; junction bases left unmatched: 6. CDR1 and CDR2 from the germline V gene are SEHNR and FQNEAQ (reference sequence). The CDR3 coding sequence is TGTGCCAGCAGACCCGGGACTAGCGGGAGGTGGCAGTTCTTC. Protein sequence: CASRPGTSGRWQFF.

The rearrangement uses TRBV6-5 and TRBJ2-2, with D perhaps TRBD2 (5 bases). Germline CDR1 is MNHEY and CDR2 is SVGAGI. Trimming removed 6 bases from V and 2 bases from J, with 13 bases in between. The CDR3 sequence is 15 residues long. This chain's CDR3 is CASSFAGGNTGELFF. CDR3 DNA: TGTGCCAGCAGCTTTGCGGGCGGAAACACCGGGGAGCTGTTTTTT.